Below are 6 T cell receptor beta chains sequenced from a single sample in a study of blood T cells in healthy people across ages. For the second PCR, which ran for roughly 6 to 12 cycles, a sample-barcoded 5' primer and a J-beta primer mix were used. TCRdb reprocessed the 5' RACE reads with MiXCR, giving one entry per CDR3 protein. The table has over 1,500,000 distinct CDR3 sequences, 30% to 40% seen once. Sequencing was done on a sample of blood. The receptor source for this set is a human donor in good health.

The rearrangement uses TRBV29-1 and TRBJ2-7, with D possibly matching TRBD1 (5 bases). V was cut by 6 bases and J by 1 base, with 16 bases left in between. The CDR3 consists of 14 residues. Germline assignment: CDR1 SQVTM and CDR2 ANQGSEA. The CDR3 sequence is CSVSQGMESYEQYF. DNA for the CDR3: TGCAGCGTCTCGCAGGGAATGGAATCCTACGAGCAGTACTTC.

This clonotype has ten or more counts. The chain carries TRBV7-2 and TRBJ1-6; D unresolved. V shed 3 bases and J shed 4 bases, with 7 bases lying between them. The CDR3 contains 14 residues. Germline-derived CDR1 and CDR2 are SGHTA and FQGNSA. DNA for the CDR3: TGTGCCAGCAGCTTGACGGGATATAATTCACCCCTCCACTTT. Amino acid sequence: CASSLTGYNSPLHF.

The rearrangement links TRBV7-2 to TRBJ2-4, with TRBD1 as a possible D gene (6 bases). This CDR3 spans 15 amino acids. The V end was cut by 1 base, the J end by 9 bases, with 16 bases between. Germline assignment: CDR1 SGHTA and CDR2 FQGNSA. CDR3 coding DNA: TGTGCCAGCAGCTTAGTATCGGACAGTGGAAGCATTCAGTACTTC. This gives the protein CASSLVSDSGSIQYF.

The V gene is TRBV2, the J gene TRBJ1-2; unclear D gene. Germline lookup yields CDR1 SNHLY and CDR2 FYNNEI. This CDR3 contains 12 residues. V dropped 2 bases and J dropped 5 bases, with 6 bases sitting between them. The CDR3 nucleotides are TGTGCCAGCAGTGAAAACACTTATGGCTACACCTTC. Translation: CASSENTYGYTF.

This clonotype was found a few times. The CDR3, as DNA: TGCGCCAGCAGCTTGGGAGGGACCCACTACGAGCAGTACTTC. Translating gives CASSLGGTHYEQYF. The chain combines TRBV5-1 with TRBJ2-7; D assignment may be TRBD1 or TRBD2 (5 bases each). Germline V gives CDR1 SGHRS, CDR2 YFSETQ. V lost 0 bases and J lost 3, with 10 bases in between. CDR3 length: 14 residues. Filled out from reference TRBV5-1 and TRBJ2-7, the complete variable domain reads KAGVTQTPRYLIKTRGQQVTLSCSPISGHRSVSWYQQTPGQGLQFLFEYFSETQRNKGNFPGRFSGRQFSNSRSEMNVSTLELGDSALYLCASSLGGTHYEQYFGPGTRLTVT.

Only a few counts were recorded for this clonotype. The chain combines TRBV4-3 with TRBJ1-2; no firm D call. The CDR3 is 13 amino acids. V gave up 2 bases and J gave up 6 bases, with 10 bases separating them. The germline V gene encodes CDR1 LGHNA and CDR2 YSLEER. The CDR3 loop is CASSQSTFDGYTF. CDR3 DNA: TGCGCCAGCAGCCAATCAACGTTCGATGGCTACACCTTC.